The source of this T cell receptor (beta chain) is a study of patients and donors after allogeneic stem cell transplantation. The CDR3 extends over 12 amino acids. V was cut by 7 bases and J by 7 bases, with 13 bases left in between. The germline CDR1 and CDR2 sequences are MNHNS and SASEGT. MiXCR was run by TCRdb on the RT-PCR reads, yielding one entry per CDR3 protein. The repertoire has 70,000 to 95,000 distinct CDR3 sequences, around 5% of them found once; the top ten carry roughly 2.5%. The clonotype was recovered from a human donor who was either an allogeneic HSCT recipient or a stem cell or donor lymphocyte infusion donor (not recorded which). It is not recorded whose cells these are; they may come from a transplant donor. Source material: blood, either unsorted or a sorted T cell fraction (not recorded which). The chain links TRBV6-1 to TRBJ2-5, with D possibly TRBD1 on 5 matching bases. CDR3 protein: CASTLDSGTQYF. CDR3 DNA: TGTGCCAGCACCCTTGACAGTGGGACCCAGTACTTC.